This T cell receptor beta chain was recorded in a study of shared clonotypes between healthy human individuals. Trimming took off 10 bases at V and 1 base at J, with 10 bases between the two ends. Germline V gives CDR1 SGHTA, CDR2 FQGTGA. CDR3 size: 13 residues. In the original analysis: Owing to the provision of junction-only sequences devoid of quality scores by immunoSEQ, filtering differed. The method was immunoSEQ multiplex PCR; TCRdb's version includes in-frame clones alone and lacks a portion of them. From that table come the V and J calls and clone size; the DNA was used to work out D and trimming. The sample records some 2,400,000 clones, 90% to 96% being singletons.

The chain carries TRBV7-3 and TRBJ2-2; D is perhaps TRBD1 (6 bases). The sequenced sample consisted of naive CD4+ T cells sorted from blood. Subset noted: CD45RA+ positively selected. This clonotype originated in a man between 18 and 29 years old in good health. This chain's CDR3 is CATTTGNTGELFF. In DNA form, the CDR3 reads TGTGCCACCACGACAGGGAACACCGGGGAGCTGTTTTTT.